This entry lists 25 T cell receptor beta chains sequenced from one sample in a study of cytomegalovirus exposure and HLA in healthy donors. Primers: 60 Vbeta forward and 13 Jbeta reverse. Libraries were prepared by immunoSEQ multiplex PCR; TCRdb keeps only in-frame clonotypes and omits some of them. Here the sample spans about 160,000 clones, roughly 84% being singletons. Source material: PBMCs. Receptors originate from a man between 45 and 60 years old in good health and CMV-seropositive.

This clone has only one observation. J is TRBJ1-1 and V is TRBV5-1, with 10 nucleotides matching TRBD1. Germline CDR1 SGHRS, CDR2 YFSETQ. The junction had 5 bases not matched to a gene; V was cut back by 4 bases and J by 8 bases. The CDR3 runs 13 residues. The DNA for the CDR3 is TGCGCCAGCAGCACCGGGACAGGGGAGGAAGCTTTCTTT. Its protein product is CASSTGTGEEAFF.

The V and J genes are TRBV2 and TRBJ2-1; 8 positions match TRBD2. Trimming cost V 1 base and J 6 bases; bases outside gene matches: 5. Germline CDR1 SNHLY, CDR2 FYNNEI. CDR3 length equals 15 residues. This CDR3 is CASSEVSGVFNEQFF. CDR3 DNA sequence: TGTGCCAGCAGTGAAGTTAGCGGGGTGTTCAATGAGCAGTTCTTC.

The V gene is TRBV7-3, the J gene TRBJ2-3; 7 bases agree with TRBD2. V trimming: 5 bases; J trimming: 0 bases; junction bases outside the gene matches: 5. This CDR3 contains 15 residues. Germline V gene data show CDR1 as SGHTA and CDR2 as FQGTGA. This CDR3 is CASSPLAASTDTQYF. CDR3 nucleotides: TGTGCCAGCAGCCCCCTAGCGGCTAGCACAGATACGCAGTATTTT. Variable domain in full (rest from reference TRBV7-3 and TRBJ2-3): GAGVSQTPSNKVTEKGKYVELRCDPISGHTALYWYRQSLGQGPEFLIYFQGTGAADDSGLPNDRFFAVRPEGSVSTLKIQRTERGDSAVYLCASSPLAASTDTQYFGPGTRLTVL.

The table lists this clone with a few counts. As DNA, the CDR3 is TGTGCCAGTAGTATACAGGCCCGCCCGGGCAATCAGCCCCAGCATTTT. Translation gives CASSIQARPGNQPQHF. The chain employs TRBV19 and TRBJ1-5; the D is unclear. Germline CDR1 LNHDA, CDR2 SQIVND (reference sequence). The CDR3 spans 16 residues. V lost 2 bases to trimming and J lost 2 bases, with 13 bases between them.

The V and J genes are TRBV6-5 and TRBJ1-4, with 8 positions matching TRBD1. The CDR3 consists of 15 residues. V gave up 5 bases and J gave up 8 bases; unmatched junction bases: 10. Germline CDR1 is MNHEY and CDR2 is SVGAGI. The CDR3 here is CASSRRTGRQEKLFF. The CDR3 DNA sequence: TGTGCCAGCAGTCGTCGGACAGGGCGGCAGGAAAAACTGTTTTTT.

This chain uses TRBV5-4 with TRBJ2-2; possibly TRBD1 for D (6 bases). The CDR3 has 15 residues. V lost 2 bases to trimming and J lost 4 bases, with 12 bases between them. Germline assignment: CDR1 SGHNT and CDR2 YYREEE (reference sequence). DNA of the CDR3: TGTGCCAGCAGCTTTGGTGGGACAAGCACCGGGGAGCTGTTTTTT. As protein: CASSFGGTSTGELFF.

This chain uses TRBV4-1 with TRBJ1-4; D uncertain. The V end was cut by 4 bases, the J end by 5 bases, with 11 bases between. Germline CDR1 reads MGHRA; CDR2 reads YSYEKL. CDR3 size: 14 residues. CDR3 nucleotides: TGCGCCAGCAGCCCCGCTCCCAGAAATGAAAAACTGTTTTTT. Its protein is CASSPAPRNEKLFF.

The chain uses TRBV7-2 and TRBJ1-4; 8 positions agree with TRBD1. This CDR3 spans 18 amino acids. V was pared by 5 bases and J by 4 bases, with 15 bases of the junction left unmatched. The germline CDR1 and CDR2 sequences are SGHTA and FQGNSA. CDR3 DNA sequence: TGTGCCAGCAGCCTTACAACGGGACAGGCCGCCTATAATGAAAAACTGTTTTTT. Encoded protein: CASSLTTGQAAYNEKLFF.

This chain uses TRBV5-1 with TRBJ1-1; possible D gene TRBD1, 6 bases. The CDR3 consists of 14 residues. Germline loops: CDR1 SGHRS, CDR2 YFSETQ. V lost 3 bases and J 1 base, leaving 10 bases between the germline ends. CDR3 nucleotide sequence: TGCGCCAGCAGCTCACAGGGCACGAACACTGAAGCTTTCTTT. This codes for CASSSQGTNTEAFF.

CDR3 region: CASSTQRGDYNEQFF. In DNA, the CDR3 is TGCGCCAGCAGCACCCAGCGGGGGGATTACAATGAGCAGTTCTTC. The chain uses TRBV5-1 and TRBJ2-1, with 9 bases lining up with TRBD2. The CDR3 covers 15 residues. Germline V gene lookup returns CDR1 SGHRS and CDR2 YFSETQ. After removal of 4 bases from V and 4 bases from J, the junction contained 6 bases not matched to a gene.

This clone has only one observation. The rearrangement joins TRBV28 to TRBJ2-5; a weak D match, TRBD1 (5 bases). Germline V gene data show CDR1 as MDHEN and CDR2 as SYDVKM. Trimming cost V 10 bases and J 5 bases, with 14 bases left between them. The CDR3 extends over 12 amino acids. DNA for the CDR3: TGTGCCACCCAGGGAAGACGGGAGACCCAGTACTTC. As protein: CATQGRRETQYF.

Only a few counts were recorded for this clone. V gene TRBV19 combines with J gene TRBJ1-1; weak D call: TRBD1 (5 bases). The CDR3 runs to 14 residues. The germline gives CDR1 LNHDA, CDR2 SQIVND (reference sequence). V lost 3 bases and J 5 bases, leaving 13 bases between the germline ends. As DNA, the CDR3 is TGTGCCAGTAGTATCTCCATTCAGGGAACTGAAGCTTTCTTT. It codes for CASSISIQGTEAFF.

This rearrangement joins TRBV6-1 to TRBJ2-1; no reliable D call. The CDR3 runs 16 residues. The V end was cut by 3 bases, the J end by 5 bases, with 17 bases between. Germline V CDR1 and CDR2: MNHNS, SASEGT. This CDR3 reads CASSDRSRSPHNEQFF. CDR3 nucleotides: TGTGCCAGCAGTGATCGATCTAGATCCCCACACAATGAGCAGTTCTTC.

This clone has only one observation. The chain has TRBV6-5 and TRBJ1-4, with 11 bases that match TRBD1. Germline-derived CDR1 and CDR2 are MNHEY and SVGAGI. The length of the CDR3 is 15 residues. The trim removed 5 bases at V and 10 bases at J, leaving 9 bases unmatched. The CDR3 reads CASSKPGQGGGKLFF. In DNA form, the CDR3 reads TGTGCCAGCAGTAAACCGGGACAGGGGGGGGGAAAACTGTTTTTT.

The V gene is TRBV6-5, the J gene TRBJ1-4, with 11 bases fitting TRBD1. Germline CDR1 MNHEY, CDR2 SVGAGI. CDR3 size: 14 residues. Losses at the gene ends were 5 bases for V and 7 bases for J; bases not matched to a gene: 3. CDR3 protein: CASSPGTGGEKLFF. CDR3 bases: TGTGCCAGCAGTCCCGGGACAGGGGGTGAAAAACTGTTTTTT.

The CDR3 DNA sequence: TGTGCCAGCGGAGGACAGGGAGTTGCTGAAGCTTTCTTT. Amino acid sequence: CASGGQGVAEAFF. The chain uses TRBV2 and TRBJ1-1; 8 nucleotides match TRBD1. Germline V gene lookup returns CDR1 SNHLY and CDR2 FYNNEI. Trimming at V came to 8 bases and at J to 6 bases, leaving 8 bases not matched to a gene. This CDR3 region has 13 residues.

V and J are TRBV30 and TRBJ1-1; D is perhaps TRBD1 (6 bases). The CDR3 is 14 residues long. Germline V lookup: CDR1 GTSNPN, CDR2 SVGIG (reference sequence). V dropped 2 bases and J dropped 1 base, with 11 bases sitting between them. CDR3 residues: CAWSQGLGNTEAFF. As DNA, the CDR3 is TGTGCCTGGAGTCAGGGGCTCGGGAACACTGAAGCTTTCTTT. Supplemented by reference TRBV30 and TRBJ1-1, the full variable domain reads SQTIHQWPATLVQPVGSPLSLECTVEGTSNPNLYWYRQAAGRGLQLLFYSVGIGQISSEVPQNLSASRPQDRQFILSSKKLLLSDSGFYLCAWSQGLGNTEAFFGQGTRLTVV.

The chain carries TRBV6-1 and TRBJ2-7; 12 bases are a match to TRBD1. The CDR3 sequence is 15 residues long. V was pared by 7 bases and J by 1 base, with 5 bases of the junction left unmatched. Germline CDR1 MNHNS, CDR2 SASEGT. CDR3 bases: TGTGCCAGCAAGGGGACAGGGGGCGCATCCTACGAGCAGTACTTC. Its protein is CASKGTGGASYEQYF.

The chain carries TRBV18 and TRBJ1-1, with D possibly TRBD1 on 6 matching bases. The CDR3 sequence is 18 residues long. V dropped 2 bases and J dropped 0 bases, with 19 bases sitting between them. Germline V gene lookup returns CDR1 KGHSH and CDR2 LQKENI. CDR3 DNA sequence: TGTGCCAGCTCACCATCCAGTCGGGCAGGGACAATGAACACTGAAGCTTTCTTT. Its protein product is CASSPSSRAGTMNTEAFF.

This chain uses TRBV19 with TRBJ1-1, with unresolved D. CDR1 is LNHDA, CDR2 SQIVND, per germline (reference sequence). Trimming stripped 6 bases from V and 4 bases from J, with 9 bases between. The CDR3 runs to 12 residues. The CDR3 region is CASRRGITEAFF. As DNA, the CDR3 is TGTGCCAGTAGGCGGGGAATCACTGAAGCTTTCTTT.

The rearrangement links TRBV11-3 to TRBJ1-1; possibly TRBD1 for D (6 bases). The ends were cut back, 5 bases at V and 2 bases at J, with 15 bases in the middle. The germline gives CDR1 SGHNT, CDR2 YENEEA. The CDR3 runs 15 residues. CDR3 nucleotide sequence: TGTGCCAGCAGCCCGGGGGGCAGGCCTAACACTGAAGCTTTCTTT. The encoded protein is CASSPGGRPNTEAFF. The variable domain in full, completed from reference TRBV11-3 and TRBJ1-1, reads EAGVVQSPRYKIIEKKQPVAFWCNPISGHNTLYWYLQNLGQGPELLIRYENEEAVDDSQLPKDRFSAERLKGVDSTLKIQPAELGDSAVYLCASSPGGRPNTEAFFGQGTRLTVV.

V is TRBV5-4 and J is TRBJ1-2, with 9 bases that match TRBD1. This CDR3 spans 14 amino acids. The germline V gene encodes CDR1 SGHNT and CDR2 YYREEE (reference sequence). J lost 7 bases, V lost 2 bases, and 6 bases had no gene match. The CDR3 loop reads CASSFDRGALGYTF. The CDR3 region has the DNA TGTGCCAGCAGCTTCGACAGGGGGGCTCTTGGCTACACCTTC.

The J gene is TRBJ1-4, the V gene TRBV5-1; D is uncertain. Germline values: CDR1 SGHRS, CDR2 YFSETQ. This CDR3 has 15 amino acids. Trimming took off 5 bases at V and 1 base at J, with 12 bases between the two ends. The CDR3 here is CASSSEARTNEKLFF. In DNA form, the CDR3 reads TGCGCCAGCAGTTCGGAGGCAAGAACTAATGAAAAACTGTTTTTT.

The chain uses TRBV21-1 and TRBJ2-7; the tabulated D call, TRBD1, remains unverified against the DNA. TRBV21-1 is recorded as a pseudogene. CDR3 length equals 17 residues. The CDR3 DNA is TGTGCCAGCAGCATCCGGGACAGGAGGACTATCCCCTACGAGCAGTACGTC. Translating gives CASSIRDRRTIPYEQYV.

This chain connects TRBV19 to TRBJ2-2; TRBD2 agrees at 10 bases. This CDR3 has 17 amino acids. With V trimmed by 5 bases and J by 4 bases, 10 bases remained unmatched. Per the germline V gene, CDR1 is LNHDA and CDR2 is SQIVND (reference sequence). CDR3 protein: CASSWGLAGAFTGELFF. The DNA of the CDR3 is TGTGCCAGTAGTTGGGGTCTAGCGGGGGCCTTCACCGGGGAGCTGTTTTTT.